This T cell receptor beta chain was found in a study of cytomegalovirus exposure and HLA in healthy donors. The study ran its PCR with 60 Vbeta and 13 Jbeta primers. The repertoire was sequenced with immunoSEQ multiplex PCR; TCRdb's copy has only in-frame clones and lacks some. Among about 98,000 clones listed, over 60% were seen once. CDR1 is KGHSH, CDR2 LQKENI, per germline. CDR3 length: 15 residues. V lost 6 bases and J lost 7; bases outside the gene matches: 9. Material: PBMCs. The sequence was obtained from a man aged 55 to 70 in good health and CMV-seropositive. The chain uses TRBV18 and TRBJ1-4, with 9 bases matching TRBD1. CDR3 residues: CASSRRQGEGEKLFF. The DNA of the CDR3 is TGTGCCAGCTCTCGTAGACAGGGGGAAGGTGAAAAACTGTTTTTT.